These 32 T cell receptor beta chains share one sample of origin, sequenced in a study of blood T cell repertoires in COVID-19. Clones were read by immunoSEQ multiplex PCR, and TCRdb kept only the in-frame ones, dropping some. This sample carries about 220,000 clones, 84% of them seen once, and the ten largest clones take approximately 2%. The sequenced sample consisted of peripheral blood. The origin of the receptors is a man aged 40-49 years who had recovered from COVID-19.

V usage is TRBV10-2 and J usage is TRBJ1-1; 10 bases line up with TRBD1. This CDR3 has 15 amino acids. The V gene end was trimmed by 5 bases and the J gene end by 1 base; junction bases not matched to a gene: 4. Germline-derived CDR1 and CDR2 are WSHSY and SAAADI. CDR3 DNA sequence: TGCGCCAGCAGTCGGGACAGGGGAACGAACACTGAAGCTTTCTTT. It specifies CASSRDRGTNTEAFF.

This clone showed up just a few times. Other DNA sequences in this specimen translate into the identical CDR3. The V gene is TRBV3-1 (or the pseudogene TRBV3-2), the J gene TRBJ2-3; D remains unclear. The germline V gene has CDR1 LGHDT and CDR2 YNNKEL (reference sequence). The CDR3 runs to 12 residues. V was cut by 4 bases and J by 3 bases, with 5 bases left in between. This CDR3 reads CASSLQTDTQYF. In DNA form, the CDR3 reads TGTGCCAGCAGCCTCCAGACAGATACGCAGTATTTT.

This chain connects TRBV30 to TRBJ1-4; 8 bases match TRBD1. CDR3 length equals 14 residues. V gave up 0 bases and J gave up 8 bases; unmatched junction bases: 5. CDR1 is GTSNPN and CDR2 is SVGIG in the germline V gene (reference sequence). DNA for the CDR3: TGTGCCTGGAGTGTACCGCAGGGGGCCGAAAAACTGTTTTTT. Amino acids: CAWSVPQGAEKLFF.

The V gene is TRBV27, the J gene TRBJ1-6; 7 nucleotides match TRBD1. The V gene end was trimmed by 3 bases and the J gene end by 0 bases; junction bases not matched to a gene: 23. CDR1 is MNHEY, CDR2 SMNVEV, per germline (reference sequence). CDR3 length equals 23 residues. The CDR3 DNA reads as TGTGCCAGCAGTTTCACACCCCCCCGACAGGGACTGGTTGTAAGCTCCTATAATTCACCCCTCCACTTT. It specifies CASSFTPPRQGLVVSSYNSPLHF.

V usage is TRBV5-1 and J usage is TRBJ2-5, with a tentative D call TRBD2 (7 bases). The V gene lost 9 bases and the J gene lost 2 bases, with 26 bases spanning the gap. This CDR3 is 17 amino acids long. The germline V gene has CDR1 SGHRS and CDR2 YFSETQ. The CDR3 sequence is CATHGASGIRGQETQYF. CDR3 nucleotide sequence: TGCGCCACCCATGGGGCTAGCGGCATAAGGGGGCAAGAGACCCAGTACTTC.

The chain carries TRBV19 and TRBJ2-7, with D perhaps TRBD1 (5 bases). Germline V lookup: CDR1 LNHDA, CDR2 SQIVND (reference sequence). V was trimmed by 4 bases and J by 5 bases, leaving 9 bases between them. This CDR3 has 12 residues. CDR3 sequence (DNA): TGTGCCAGTAGTACTAACAGGAACGAGCAGTACTTC. Translating it yields CASSTNRNEQYF.

The chain carries TRBV4-3 and TRBJ2-1; 11 bases agree with TRBD2. Trimming removed 0 bases from V and 14 bases from J; junction bases left unmatched: 6. Germline lookup yields CDR1 LGHNA and CDR2 YSLEER. The CDR3 runs to 14 residues. The CDR3 coding sequence is TGCGCCAGCAGCCAAGATCAAACTAGCGGGAGTAAGTTCTTC. Amino acids: CASSQDQTSGSKFF.

About this clone: The sample holds other DNA sequences that translate to the same CDR3. CDR3 amino acids: CASSLVRGGTGELFF. CDR3 in DNA: TGCGCCAGCAGCTTGGTAAGGGGAGGCACCGGGGAGCTGTTTTTT. The rearrangement links TRBV5-1 to TRBJ2-2, with D perhaps TRBD2 (6 bases). Germline CDR1 and CDR2: SGHRS and YFSETQ. V dropped 0 bases and J dropped 4 bases, with 10 bases sitting between them. This CDR3 has 15 amino acids. Full variable domain (rest looked up from reference TRBV5-1 and TRBJ2-2): KAGVTQTPRYLIKTRGQQVTLSCSPISGHRSVSWYQQTPGQGLQFLFEYFSETQRNKGNFPGRFSGRQFSNSRSEMNVSTLELGDSALYLCASSLVRGGTGELFFGEGSRLTVL.

The rearrangement uses TRBV4-3 and TRBJ1-5; a weak D match, TRBD1 (5 bases). This CDR3 comprises 16 residues. V lost 0 bases to trimming and J lost 6 bases, with 15 bases between them. The V gene's germline CDR1 is LGHNA and CDR2 YSLEER. CDR3: CASSQDLGQGGQPQHF. CDR3 bases: TGCGCCAGCAGCCAAGATCTGGGGCAGGGAGGTCAGCCCCAGCATTTT.

J is TRBJ1-2 and V is TRBV6-1; 7 positions agree with TRBD1. Trimming cost V 3 bases and J 4 bases; bases outside gene matches: 5. This CDR3 spans 14 amino acids. Germline V gene lookup returns CDR1 MNHNS and CDR2 SASEGT. The CDR3 DNA follows: TGTGCCAGCAGTGAGGCCCGGGACAGCTATGGCTACACCTTC. It is translated as CASSEARDSYGYTF.

The chain is built from TRBV20-1 and TRBJ2-3, with 12 positions matching TRBD2. CDR3 length: 16 amino acids. J was trimmed by 0 bases and V by 3 bases; bases with no gene match: 4. In germline, CDR1 is DFQATT, CDR2 SNEGSKA (reference sequence). The CDR3 DNA follows: TGCAGTGCTAGTACTAGCGGGAGGCGAAGCACAGATACGCAGTATTTT. Translating it yields CSASTSGRRSTDTQYF.

In nucleotides, the CDR3 is TGTGCCAGCAGCCAATCCAGGGACAGGGCGGTCTCTGGGGCCAACGTCCTGACTTTC. Its protein is CASSQSRDRAVSGANVLTF. This chain links TRBV16 with TRBJ2-6; 9 bases are shared with TRBD1. V was pared by 0 bases and J by 0 bases, with 6 bases of the junction left unmatched. Germline CDR1 reads KGHSY; CDR2 reads FQNENV. The CDR3 totals 19 residues.

The DNA for the CDR3 is TGTGCCTGGAACAGGGGGAGGGACAGACGCTACAATGAGCAGTTCTTC. Protein: CAWNRGRDRRYNEQFF. The chain is built from TRBV30 and TRBJ2-1; maybe TRBD1 (8 bases). Trimming shortened V by 4 bases and J by 3 bases, and 19 bases separated the two germline ends. The V gene's germline CDR1 is GTSNPN and CDR2 SVGIG (reference sequence). CDR3 size: 16 residues.

The gene calls are TRBV5-1 and TRBJ2-3; no clear D. Trimming pared 3 bases from V and 4 bases from J, leaving 3 bases between. Germline CDR1 and CDR2: SGHRS and YFSETQ. This CDR3 spans 11 amino acids. The chain's CDR3 is CASSSADTQYF. As DNA, the CDR3 is TGCGCCAGCAGCTCGGCAGATACGCAGTATTTT.

The chain uses TRBV19 and TRBJ1-6, with D perhaps TRBD1 (6 bases). The length of the CDR3 is 18 residues. Germline V gene sequence: CDR1 LNHDA, CDR2 SQIVND (reference sequence). The V end lost 2 bases, the J end lost 0 bases, and 14 bases lay between the germline ends. In DNA, the CDR3 is TGTGCCAGTAGTATAACGGACAGCCGGGGCTCCTATAATTCACCCCTCCACTTT. Protein sequence: CASSITDSRGSYNSPLHF. Using reference TRBV19 and TRBJ1-6 for the parts outside the CDR3, the full variable domain is DGGITQSPKYLFRKEGQNVTLSCEQNLNHDAMYWYRQDPGQGLRLIYYSQIVNDFQKGDIAEGYSVSREKKESFPLTVTSAQKNPTAFYLCASSITDSRGSYNSPLHFGNGTRLTVT.

J is TRBJ1-2 and V is TRBV27; 8 nucleotides align to TRBD1. The germline V gene encodes CDR1 MNHEY and CDR2 SMNVEV (reference sequence). The CDR3 covers 17 residues. J was trimmed by 3 bases and V by 5 bases; bases with no gene match: 14. The CDR3 DNA follows: TGTGCCAGCAGTCCGCAGGGGTTGACAGGGGAGGACTATGGCTACACCTTC. Its protein is CASSPQGLTGEDYGYTF.

The rearrangement joins TRBV21-1 to TRBJ2-7; the table calls TRBD2, which could not be checked here. TRBV21-1 is a listed pseudogene. The CDR3 contains 14 residues. The CDR3 DNA follows: TGTGCCAGCAGCCCGGGACTAGGCCCCTACGAGCAGTACTTC. Its translation is CASSPGLGPYEQYF.

The J gene is TRBJ1-1, the V gene TRBV4-1; TRBD1 might be the D (5 bases). CDR1 is MGHRA and CDR2 is YSYEKL in the germline V gene. Trimming left V 1 base short and J 1 base short, with 16 bases between. The CDR3 has 17 residues. In DNA, the CDR3 is TGCGCCAGCAGCCAAGCCGACGGGGGGTATTCGAACACTGAAGCTTTCTTT. Amino acid sequence: CASSQADGGYSNTEAFF.

V usage is TRBV5-5 and J usage is TRBJ2-1; 14 positions agree with TRBD2. The CDR3 covers 16 residues. The germline CDR1 and CDR2 sequences are SGHKS and YYEKEE (reference sequence). V lost 4 bases, J lost 4 bases, and 4 bases stayed unmatched. In DNA form, the CDR3 reads TGTGCCAGCAGCCTCCGACTAGCGGGAGGGTACAATGAGCAGTTCTTC. Translating it yields CASSLRLAGGYNEQFF.

The chain joins TRBV4-1 to TRBJ2-5; D call uncertain. CDR1 and CDR2 from the germline V gene are MGHRA and YSYEKL. The CDR3 runs to 15 residues. The V end lost 1 base, the J end lost 2 bases, and 11 bases lay between the germline ends. The CDR3 is CASSQAGRQQETQYF. In DNA, the CDR3 is TGCGCCAGCAGCCAAGCAGGCAGACAACAAGAGACCCAGTACTTC.

For this clone: The same CDR3 also results from other DNA sequences found in this sample. The V gene is TRBV30, the J gene TRBJ2-7; 7 bases line up with TRBD1. Germline-derived CDR1 and CDR2 are GTSNPN and SVGIG (reference sequence). The V segment lost 0 bases and the J segment 2 bases; nucleotides outside the gene matches: 4. CDR3 length: 14 residues. In nucleotides, the CDR3 is TGTGCCTGGAGTGTAGGTCAGGGGGCCTACGAGCAGTACTTC. Amino acids: CAWSVGQGAYEQYF.

V and J are TRBV6-5 and TRBJ2-7, with a weak D call TRBD1 (6 bases). Germline V gene lookup returns CDR1 MNHEY and CDR2 SVGAGI. This CDR3 is built from 13 residues. V lost 9 bases, J lost 7 bases, and 19 bases lay in between. CDR3 sequence reads: CASSWDIRQEQYF. The CDR3 DNA is TGTGCCAGTAGCTGGGACATTCGTCAGGAGCAGTACTTC.

V and J are TRBV12-3 or TRBV12-4 and TRBJ1-5; D not resolved. The CDR3 is made up of 13 amino acids. Trimming removed 7 bases at V and 4 bases at J, with 11 bases between. In DNA, the CDR3 is TGTGCCAGCACAAGGCGGGGAAATCAGCCCCAGCATTTT. Protein: CASTRRGNQPQHF.

The chain uses TRBV19 and TRBJ2-1, with 12 bases matching TRBD2. The CDR3 covers 16 residues. Germline CDR1 is LNHDA and CDR2 is SQIVND (reference sequence). V trimming: 8 bases; J trimming: 9 bases; junction bases outside the gene matches: 14. Here the CDR3 DNA reads TGTGCCAGTGGGACCCCTAGCGGGGGGGCTCCGGGTGAGCAGTTCTTC. Its protein is CASGTPSGGAPGEQFF.

This chain links TRBV14 with TRBJ2-3, with D hard to call. This CDR3 comprises 13 residues. V dropped 6 bases and J dropped 1 base, with 8 bases sitting between them. The germline V gene encodes CDR1 SGHDN and CDR2 FVKESK. This CDR3 is CASRPRGTDTQYF. In DNA, the CDR3 is TGTGCCAGCAGACCACGGGGCACAGATACGCAGTATTTT.

For this clone: At one boundary the junction diverges from the germline segment, which might be a read error. The chain links TRBV7-2 to TRBJ2-5, with 9 bases fitting TRBD2. The CDR3 is made up of 15 amino acids. Germline V CDR1 and CDR2: SGHTA, FQGNSA. CDR3: CASSLAGSPQETQYF. In DNA, the CDR3 is TGTGCCAGCAGCCTAGCGGGGAGTCCACAAGAGACCCAGTACTTC. The full variable domain, its missing parts supplied by reference TRBV7-2 and TRBJ2-5, is GAGVSQSPSNKVTEKGKDVELRCDPISGHTALYWYRQSLGQGLEFLIYFQGNSAPDKSGLPSDRFSAERTGGSVSTLTIQRTQQEDSAVYLCASSLAGSPQETQYFGPGTRLLVL.

This chain uses TRBV7-2 with TRBJ1-2; TRBD1 agrees at 7 bases. Unmatched junction bases numbered 10, after V lost 1 base and J lost 8 bases. CDR1 is SGHTA and CDR2 is FQGNSA in the germline V gene. CDR3 length: 15 residues. The chain's CDR3 is CASSLERGQGRGYTF. The CDR3 bases are TGTGCCAGCAGCTTAGAAAGGGGGCAGGGAAGAGGCTACACCTTC.

The chain uses TRBV5-6 and TRBJ1-6; the D gene is possibly TRBD1 (5 bases). The V and J ends lost 9 bases and 10 bases respectively, with 20 bases between them. CDR1 and CDR2 from the germline V gene are SGHDT and YYEEEE. CDR3 length equals 14 residues. As DNA, the CDR3 is TGTGCCACCACGAGTGGGGGGATCGAGTCACCCCTCCACTTT. It translates to CATTSGGIESPLHF.

This chain links TRBV18 with TRBJ2-5; TRBD2 matches 14 bases. V was pared by 3 bases and J by 4 bases, with 1 base of the junction left unmatched. The CDR3 extends over 15 amino acids. Germline V lookup: CDR1 KGHSH, CDR2 LQKENI. Here the CDR3 reads CASSPGLAGGETQYF. As DNA, the CDR3 is TGTGCCAGCTCACCCGGACTAGCGGGAGGAGAGACCCAGTACTTC.

The chain links TRBV3-1 (or the pseudogene TRBV3-2) to TRBJ1-1; TRBD1 aligns across 8 bases. With 4 bases clipped from V and 2 bases from J, the junction kept 3 bases outside the gene matches. This CDR3 has 14 amino acids. Germline assignment: CDR1 LGHDT and CDR2 YNNKEL (reference sequence). The CDR3 nucleotides are TGTGCCAGCAGCCGACAGGGGCTCAACACTGAAGCTTTCTTT. Translating it yields CASSRQGLNTEAFF.

This sequence joins TRBV10-3 and TRBJ2-1; D may be TRBD2 (6 bases). This CDR3 spans 14 amino acids. V was cut by 3 bases and J by 7 bases, with 13 bases left in between. In germline, CDR1 is ENHRY, CDR2 SYGVKD. The CDR3 spells CAISDSRGNNEQFF. The DNA for the CDR3 is TGTGCCATCAGTGACTCGCGGGGAAATAATGAGCAGTTCTTC.

V is TRBV7-9 and J is TRBJ2-7, with D perhaps matching TRBD2 (6 bases). Trimming shortened V by 4 bases and J by 5 bases, and 15 bases separated the two germline ends. CDR3 length equals 14 residues. In germline, CDR1 is SEHNR, CDR2 FQNEAQ (reference sequence). This CDR3 is CASSSRRGGHEQYF. The CDR3 DNA reads TGTGCCAGCAGCTCGAGGCGGGGTGGTCACGAGCAGTACTTC.